This T cell receptor beta chain was identified in a study of T cell clones after liver transplantation. The CDR3 has 13 residues. Trimming took 6 bases from V and 8 from J, leaving 17 bases between them. CDR1 and CDR2 from the germline V gene are SGHNT and YYREEE (reference sequence). Assay used: immunoSEQ multiplex PCR; TCRdb lists only in-frame clones, some missing. In the table there are around 100,000 clones, about 86% of which are singletons. The sample here was CD4+ T cells from blood, taken around 50 months after liver transplant. The TCR was taken from a human patient who received a liver transplant. Some T cells may have come from the graft donor. The chain carries TRBV5-4 and TRBJ1-1; D remains ambiguous. CDR3 nucleotide sequence: TGTGCCAGCACCCCGACGGAGCGCTTCGAAGCTTTCTTT. It translates to CASTPTERFEAFF.